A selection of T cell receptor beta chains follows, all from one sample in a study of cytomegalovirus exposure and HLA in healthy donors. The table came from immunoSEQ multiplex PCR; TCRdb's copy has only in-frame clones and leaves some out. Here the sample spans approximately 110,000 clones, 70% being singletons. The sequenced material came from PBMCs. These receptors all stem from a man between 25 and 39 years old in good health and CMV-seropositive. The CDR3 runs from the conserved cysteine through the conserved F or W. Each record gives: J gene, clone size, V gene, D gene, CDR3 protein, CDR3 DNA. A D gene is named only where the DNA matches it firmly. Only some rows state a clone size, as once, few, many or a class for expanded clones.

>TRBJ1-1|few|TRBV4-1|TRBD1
CASSQAPGGTEAFF
TGCGCCAGCAGCCAAGCTCCAGGGGGCACTGAAGCTTTCTTT
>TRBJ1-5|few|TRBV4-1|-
CASSQVAGAWDQPQHF
TGCGCCAGCAGCCAAGTGGCAGGGGCCTGGGATCAGCCCCAGCATTTT
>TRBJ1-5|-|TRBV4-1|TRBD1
CASSQVGGGTQPQHF
TGCGCCAGCAGCCAAGTAGGAGGGGGCACTCAGCCCCAGCATTTT
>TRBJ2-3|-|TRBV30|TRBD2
CAWSVRRLAGPPSTDTQYF
TGTGCCTGGAGTGTACGTCGTCTAGCGGGCCCGCCTAGCACAGATACGCAGTATTTT
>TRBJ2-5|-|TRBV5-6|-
CASSFRGRETQYF
TGTGCCAGCAGCTTTCGGGGTCGAGAGACCCAGTACTTC
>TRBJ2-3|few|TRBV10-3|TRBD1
CAISGTGGTDTQYF
TGTGCCATCAGTGGAACAGGGGGCACAGATACGCAGTATTTT
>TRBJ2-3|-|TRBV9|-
CASSNLLTDTQYF
TGTGCCAGCAGCAACCTATTGACAGATACGCAGTATTTT
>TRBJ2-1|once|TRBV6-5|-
CASREGNNEQFF
TGTGCCAGCAGGGAGGGAAACAATGAGCAGTTCTTC
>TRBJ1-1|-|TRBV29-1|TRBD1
CSVPGQGWPEAFF
TGCAGCGTTCCGGGACAGGGCTGGCCTGAAGCTTTCTTT
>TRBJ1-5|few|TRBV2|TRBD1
CASMRTGDQPQHF
TGTGCCAGCATGCGGACAGGGGATCAGCCCCAGCATTTT
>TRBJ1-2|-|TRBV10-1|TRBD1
CASSSGTGPTVTYGYTF
TGCGCCAGCAGTTCCGGGACAGGGCCCACTGTCACCTATGGCTACACCTTC
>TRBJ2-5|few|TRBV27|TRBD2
CASSSPWGLGTETQYF
TGTGCCAGCAGTTCTCCCTGGGGACTAGGGACAGAGACCCAGTACTTC
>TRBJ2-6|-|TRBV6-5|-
CATGSGANVLTF
TGTGCCACGGGCTCTGGGGCCAACGTCCTGACTTTC
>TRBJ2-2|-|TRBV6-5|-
CASSIVVGELFF
TGTGCCAGCAGTATAGTAGTCGGGGAGCTGTTTTTT
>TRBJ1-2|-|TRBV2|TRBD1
CASSERGTGKMGYTF
TGTGCCAGCAGTGAAAGGGGGACAGGGAAGATGGGCTACACCTTC
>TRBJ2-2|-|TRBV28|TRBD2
CASSLGRGARELFF
TGTGCCAGCAGTTTAGGGCGGGGGGCGCGCGAGCTGTTTTTT
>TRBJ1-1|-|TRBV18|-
CASSPMGGTEAFF
TGTGCCAGCTCACCAATGGGGGGCACTGAAGCTTTCTTT
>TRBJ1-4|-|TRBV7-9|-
CASSPAAGLNEKLFF
TGTGCCAGCAGCCCAGCAGCAGGGCTTAATGAAAAACTGTTTTTT
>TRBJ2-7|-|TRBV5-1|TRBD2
CASSKGLAGDYEQYF
TGCGCCAGCAGCAAGGGACTAGCGGGGGACTACGAGCAGTACTTC
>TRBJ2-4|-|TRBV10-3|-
CATSRGSKNIQYF
TGTGCCACTTCAAGGGGGTCCAAAAACATTCAGTACTTC
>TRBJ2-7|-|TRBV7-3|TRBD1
CASLNRGREQYF
TGTGCCAGCCTCAACAGGGGTCGCGAGCAGTACTTC
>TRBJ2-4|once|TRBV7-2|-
CASSLLAKNIQYF
TGTGCCAGCAGCCTATTAGCCAAAAACATTCAGTACTTC
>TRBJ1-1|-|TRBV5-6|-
CASSVGGLEAFF
TGTGCCAGCAGTGTAGGAGGGCTTGAAGCTTTCTTT
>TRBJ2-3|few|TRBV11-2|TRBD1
CASSFTGVGTDTQYF
TGTGCCAGCAGCTTCACAGGGGTGGGCACAGATACGCAGTATTTT
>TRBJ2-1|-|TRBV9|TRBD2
CASSVSGSFNEQFF
TGTGCCAGCAGCGTTAGCGGGAGCTTTAATGAGCAGTTCTTC
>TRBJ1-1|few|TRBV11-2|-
CASSLTGRAYTEAFF
TGTGCCAGCAGCTTAACCGGCAGGGCCTACACTGAAGCTTTCTTT
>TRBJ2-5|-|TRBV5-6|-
CASSLTGRSGQETQYF
TGTGCCAGCAGCCTGACGGGGAGGAGTGGGCAAGAGACCCAGTACTTC
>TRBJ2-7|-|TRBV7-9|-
CASSLAWDFQSSYEQYF
TGTGCCAGCAGCTTAGCGTGGGACTTTCAGAGCTCCTACGAGCAGTACTTC
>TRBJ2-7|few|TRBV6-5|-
CASSSTSGFYEQYF
TGTGCCAGCAGTTCGACCTCAGGATTCTACGAGCAGTACTTC
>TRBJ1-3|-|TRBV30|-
CAWSVRGQHSGNTIYF
TGTGCCTGGAGTGTGCGTGGGCAGCACTCTGGAAACACCATATATTTT
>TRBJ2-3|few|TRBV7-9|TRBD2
CASSSGTSGRRGTDTQYF
TGTGCCAGCAGCTCCGGGACTAGCGGGAGGCGTGGCACAGATACGCAGTATTTT
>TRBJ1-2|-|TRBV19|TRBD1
CASSMAKFGTAFYGYTF
TGTGCCAGTAGTATGGCCAAGTTCGGGACAGCTTTCTATGGCTACACCTTC
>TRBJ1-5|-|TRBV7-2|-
CASSLAGRWDPQHF
TGTGCCAGCAGCTTAGCCGGGAGGTGGGATCCCCAGCATTTT
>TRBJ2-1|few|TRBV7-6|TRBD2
CASSSSGGAEEQFF
TGTGCCAGCAGCTCCAGCGGGGGGGCGGAAGAGCAGTTCTTC
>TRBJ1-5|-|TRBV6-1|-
CASISLPGGGQPQHF
TGTGCCAGCATCAGCCTTCCGGGGGGTGGTCAGCCCCAGCATTTT
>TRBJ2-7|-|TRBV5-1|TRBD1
CASSIDRGSYEQYF
TGCGCCAGCAGCATTGACAGGGGCTCCTACGAGCAGTACTTC
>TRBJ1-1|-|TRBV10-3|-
CAISERENTEAFF
TGTGCCATCAGTGAACGGGAGAACACTGAAGCTTTCTTT
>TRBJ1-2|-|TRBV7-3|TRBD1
CASSPQGGYGYTF
TGTGCCAGCAGCCCACAGGGGGGCTATGGCTACACCTTC
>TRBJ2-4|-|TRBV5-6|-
CASMRGLAKNIQYF
TGTGCCAGCATGCGGGGGCTAGCCAAAAACATTCAGTACTTC
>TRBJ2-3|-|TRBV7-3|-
CASSLSRYGTDTQYF
TGTGCCAGCAGCTTATCCCGGTATGGCACAGATACGCAGTATTTT
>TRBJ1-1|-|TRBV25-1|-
CASSDRNRLNTEAFF
TGTGCCAGCAGTGATAGAAACAGACTGAACACTGAAGCTTTCTTT